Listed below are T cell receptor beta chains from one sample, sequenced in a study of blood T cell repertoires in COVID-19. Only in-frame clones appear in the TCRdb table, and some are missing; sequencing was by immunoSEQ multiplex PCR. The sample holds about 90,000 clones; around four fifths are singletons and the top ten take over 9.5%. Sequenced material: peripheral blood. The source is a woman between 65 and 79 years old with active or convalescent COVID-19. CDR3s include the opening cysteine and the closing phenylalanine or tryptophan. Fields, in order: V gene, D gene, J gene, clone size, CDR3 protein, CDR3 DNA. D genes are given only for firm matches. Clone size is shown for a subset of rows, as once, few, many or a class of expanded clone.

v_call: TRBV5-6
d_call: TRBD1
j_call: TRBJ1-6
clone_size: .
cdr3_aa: CASSLGDRGNSPLHF
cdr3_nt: TGTGCCAGCAGCTTGGGCGACAGGGGAAATTCACCCCTCCACTTT

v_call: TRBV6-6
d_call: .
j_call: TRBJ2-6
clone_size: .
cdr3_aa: CASSSTDSGANVLTF
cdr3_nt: TGTGCCAGCAGTAGCACAGACTCTGGGGCCAACGTCCTGACTTTC

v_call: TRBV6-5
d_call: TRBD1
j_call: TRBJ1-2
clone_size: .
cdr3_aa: CASSYQQGVVYGYTF
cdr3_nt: TGTGCCAGCAGTTACCAACAGGGGGTTGTCTATGGCTACACCTTC

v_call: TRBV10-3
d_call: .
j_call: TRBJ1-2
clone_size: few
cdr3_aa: CAITQGGFGYGYTF
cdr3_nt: TGTGCCATCACTCAAGGAGGTTTCGGGTATGGCTACACCTTC

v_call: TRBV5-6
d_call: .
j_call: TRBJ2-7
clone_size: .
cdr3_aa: CASSPLDSTYEQYF
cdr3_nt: TGTGCCAGCAGCCCACTCGACAGCACCTACGAGCAGTACTTC

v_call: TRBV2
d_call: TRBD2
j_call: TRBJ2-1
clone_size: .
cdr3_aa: CATSGGSYNEQFF
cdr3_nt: TGTGCCACCTCGGGGGGCTCCTACAATGAGCAGTTCTTC

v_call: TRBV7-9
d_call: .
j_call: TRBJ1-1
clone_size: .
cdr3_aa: CASSFAAAPQAFF
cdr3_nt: TGTGCCAGCAGCTTTGCTGCGGCACCCCAAGCTTTCTTT

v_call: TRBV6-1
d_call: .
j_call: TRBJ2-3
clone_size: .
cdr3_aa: CASSEFLAASTDTQYF
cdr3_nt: TGTGCCAGCAGTGAATTCTTGGCGGCTAGCACAGATACGCAGTATTTT

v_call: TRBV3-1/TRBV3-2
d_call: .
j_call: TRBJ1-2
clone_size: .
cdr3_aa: CASSQGGGGYTF
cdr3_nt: TGTGCCAGCAGCCAAGGCGGAGGGGGCTACACCTTC

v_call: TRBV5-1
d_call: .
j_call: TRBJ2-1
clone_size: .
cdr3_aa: CASSDGLVLNEQFF
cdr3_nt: TGCGCCAGCAGCGACGGACTGGTGTTGAATGAGCAGTTCTTC

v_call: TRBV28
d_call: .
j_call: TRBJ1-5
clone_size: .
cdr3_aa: CASRRLGQPQHF
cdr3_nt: TGTGCCAGCAGGAGGCTCGGACAGCCCCAGCATTTT

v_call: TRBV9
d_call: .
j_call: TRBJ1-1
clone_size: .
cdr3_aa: CASSPVPNTEAFF
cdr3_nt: TGTGCCAGCAGCCCTGTTCCGAACACTGAAGCTTTCTTT

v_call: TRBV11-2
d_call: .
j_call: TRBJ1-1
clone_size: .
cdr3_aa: CASSLDRVSEAFF
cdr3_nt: TGTGCCAGCAGCTTAGACCGGGTCTCGGAAGCTTTCTTT

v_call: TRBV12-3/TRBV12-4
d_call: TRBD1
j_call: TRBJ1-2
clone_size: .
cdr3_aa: CASSRDSRLRAF
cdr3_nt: TGTGCCAGCAGTAGGGACAGCCGATTGCGGGCCTTC

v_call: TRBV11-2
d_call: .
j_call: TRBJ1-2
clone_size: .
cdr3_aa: CASSSPGTYYGYTF
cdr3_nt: TGTGCCAGCAGCAGTCCCGGGACATACTATGGCTACACCTTC

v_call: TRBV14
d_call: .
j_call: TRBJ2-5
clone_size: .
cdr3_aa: CASSPSTGARETQYF
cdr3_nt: TGTGCCAGCAGCCCCTCGACTGGAGCTCGGGAGACCCAGTACTTC

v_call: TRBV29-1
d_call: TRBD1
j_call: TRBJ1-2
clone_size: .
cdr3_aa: CSVKPGQGVRGYTF
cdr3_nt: TGCAGCGTTAAGCCAGGACAGGGAGTACGTGGCTACACCTTC

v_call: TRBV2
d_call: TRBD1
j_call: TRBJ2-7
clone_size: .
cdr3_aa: CASRKEDRFSYEQYF
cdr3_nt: TGTGCCAGCAGGAAAGAGGACAGGTTCTCCTACGAGCAGTACTTC

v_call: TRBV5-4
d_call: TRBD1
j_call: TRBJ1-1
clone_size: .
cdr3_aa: CASSSDRANTEAFF
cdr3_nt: TGTGCCAGCAGCTCGGACAGGGCGAACACTGAAGCTTTCTTT

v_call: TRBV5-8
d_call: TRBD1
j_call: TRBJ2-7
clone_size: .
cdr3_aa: CASSRGQGHEQYF
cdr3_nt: TGTGCCAGCAGTCGCGGACAGGGCCACGAGCAGTACTTC

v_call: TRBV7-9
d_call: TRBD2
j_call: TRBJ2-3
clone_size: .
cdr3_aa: CASSSPRGGDTQYF
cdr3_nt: TGTGCCAGCAGCTCCCCCCGGGGGGGCGATACGCAGTATTTT

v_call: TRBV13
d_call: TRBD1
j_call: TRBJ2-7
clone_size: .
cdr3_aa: CASNRRDSSYEQYF
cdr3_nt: TGTGCCAGCAACCGACGGGACAGCTCCTACGAGCAGTACTTC

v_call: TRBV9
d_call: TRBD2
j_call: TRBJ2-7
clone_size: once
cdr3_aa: CASSASGGALSYEQYF
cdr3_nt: TGTGCCAGCAGTGCCAGCGGGGGGGCCCTATCCTACGAGCAGTACTTC

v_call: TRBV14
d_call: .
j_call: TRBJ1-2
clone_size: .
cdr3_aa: CASSQEIGIYGYTF
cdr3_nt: TGTGCCAGCAGCCAAGAAATCGGGATCTATGGCTACACCTTC

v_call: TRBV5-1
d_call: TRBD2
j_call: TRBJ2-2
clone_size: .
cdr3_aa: CASSPDGLAGTGELFF
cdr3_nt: TGCGCCAGCAGCCCGGACGGACTAGCGGGGACCGGGGAGCTGTTTTTT

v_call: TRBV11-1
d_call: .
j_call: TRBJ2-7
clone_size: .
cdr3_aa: CASSLAAKNLYEQYF
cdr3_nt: TGTGCCAGCAGCTTAGCGGCCAAAAATCTCTACGAGCAGTACTTC

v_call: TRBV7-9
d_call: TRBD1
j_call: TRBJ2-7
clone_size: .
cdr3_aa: CASSLQGQGAYEQYF
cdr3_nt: TGTGCCAGCAGCCTTCAGGGACAGGGGGCCTACGAGCAGTACTTC

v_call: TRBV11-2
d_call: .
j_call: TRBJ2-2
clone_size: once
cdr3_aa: CASSYRRTNTGELFF
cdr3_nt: TGTGCCAGCAGCTATCGGAGAACGAACACCGGGGAGCTGTTTTTT

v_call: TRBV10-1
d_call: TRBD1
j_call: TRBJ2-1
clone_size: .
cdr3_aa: CASSEVGDRGNEQFF
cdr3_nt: TGCGCCAGCAGTGAGGTCGGGGACAGGGGCAATGAGCAGTTCTTC

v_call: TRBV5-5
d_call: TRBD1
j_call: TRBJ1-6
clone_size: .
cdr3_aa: CASSPDRGLSSPLHF
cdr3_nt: TGTGCCAGCAGCCCCGACAGGGGGCTCAGCTCACCCCTCCACTTT

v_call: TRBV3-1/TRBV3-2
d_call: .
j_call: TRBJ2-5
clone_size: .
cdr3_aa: CASSPNRETQYF
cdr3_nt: TGTGCCAGCAGCCCTAACAGGGAGACCCAGTACTTC

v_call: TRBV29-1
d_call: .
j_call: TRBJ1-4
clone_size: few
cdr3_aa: CSVISNDEKLFF
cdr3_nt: TGCAGCGTTATCAGTAATGATGAAAAACTGTTTTTT

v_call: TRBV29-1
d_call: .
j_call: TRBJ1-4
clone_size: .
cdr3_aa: CSASGATNEKLFF
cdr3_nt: TGCAGCGCATCAGGGGCAACTAATGAAAAACTGTTTTTT

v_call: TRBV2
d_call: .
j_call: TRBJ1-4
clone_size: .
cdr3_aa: CASGRGDELFF
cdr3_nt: TGTGCCAGCGGGAGGGGGGACGAACTGTTTTTT

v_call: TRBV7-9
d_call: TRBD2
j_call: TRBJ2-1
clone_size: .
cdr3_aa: CASSLGTSGGEQFF
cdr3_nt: TGTGCCAGCAGCTTAGGGACTAGCGGGGGGGAGCAGTTCTTC

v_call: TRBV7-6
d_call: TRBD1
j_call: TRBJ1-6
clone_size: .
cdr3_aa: CASSPQTGGSFNSPLHF
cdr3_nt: TGTGCCAGCAGCCCCCAGACAGGGGGGTCCTTTAATTCACCCCTCCACTTT

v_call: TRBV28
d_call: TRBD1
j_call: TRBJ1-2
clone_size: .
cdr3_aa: CASRQPGQGIPYTF
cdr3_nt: TGTGCCAGCAGGCAACCGGGACAGGGAATCCCCTACACCTTC

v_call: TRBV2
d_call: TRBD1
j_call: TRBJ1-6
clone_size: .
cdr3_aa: CASSEQGQGWSPLHF
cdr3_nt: TGTGCCAGCAGTGAACAGGGACAGGGGTGGTCACCCCTCCACTTT

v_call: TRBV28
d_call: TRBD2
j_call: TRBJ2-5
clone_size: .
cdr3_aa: CASSLSGGQETQYF
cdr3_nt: TGTGCCAGCAGTTTATCCGGGGGGCAAGAGACCCAGTACTTC

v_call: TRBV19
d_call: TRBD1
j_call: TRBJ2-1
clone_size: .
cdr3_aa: CASSPQGVNEQFF
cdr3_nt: TGTGCCAGTAGTCCACAGGGGGTGAATGAGCAGTTCTTC

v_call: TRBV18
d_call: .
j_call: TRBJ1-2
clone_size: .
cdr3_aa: CASSGPPRASYGYTF
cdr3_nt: TGTGCCAGCTCAGGGCCCCCGAGAGCAAGCTATGGCTACACCTTC

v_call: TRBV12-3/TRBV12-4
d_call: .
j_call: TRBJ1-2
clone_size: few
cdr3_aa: CASRDSVTYGYTF
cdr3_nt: TGTGCCAGCAGGGACAGTGTTACCTATGGCTACACCTTC

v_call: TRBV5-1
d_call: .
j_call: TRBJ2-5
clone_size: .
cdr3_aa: CASSLGGEETQYF
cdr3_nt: TGCGCCAGCAGCTTGGGCGGGGAAGAGACCCAGTACTTC

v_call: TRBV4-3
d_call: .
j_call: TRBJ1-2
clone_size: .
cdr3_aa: CASSQEPDRRVPGGYTF
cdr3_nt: TGCGCCAGCAGCCAAGAACCGGACAGACGGGTCCCGGGAGGCTACACCTTC

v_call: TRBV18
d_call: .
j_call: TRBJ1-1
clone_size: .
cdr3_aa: CASSRKESSTTEAFF
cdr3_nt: TGTGCCAGCTCACGAAAGGAGAGCTCGACCACTGAAGCTTTCTTT

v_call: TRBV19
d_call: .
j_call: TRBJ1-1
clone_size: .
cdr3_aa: CASKTPGKSEAFF
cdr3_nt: TGTGCCAGCAAAACCCCAGGGAAAAGTGAAGCTTTCTTT

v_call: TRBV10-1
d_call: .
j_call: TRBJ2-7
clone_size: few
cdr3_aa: CASSGSPSRESYEQYF
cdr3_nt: TGCGCCAGCAGTGGGTCGCCGTCGAGGGAGTCCTACGAGCAGTACTTC

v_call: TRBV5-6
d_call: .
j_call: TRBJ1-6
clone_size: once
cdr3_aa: CASSFNSGNSPLHF
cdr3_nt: TGTGCCAGCAGCTTTAACAGCGGAAATTCACCCCTCCACTTT